The 32 T cell receptor beta chains in this list originate from one sample, sequenced in a study of T cell repertoires in cytomegalovirus infection. TCRdb re-analysed the reads in MiXCR, keeping a single row per CDR3 protein. The sample carries 300,000 to 400,000 distinct CDR3 sequences, 15% to 20% recorded once. Sequencing was carried out using PBMCs. These TCRs come from a human donor in good health (CMV status not recorded). Some clones in this sample may be carry-over from other donors' samples.

This clonotype was observed once. A read error may explain this, as a much larger clone is one base away. V is TRBV7-2 and J is TRBJ1-2, with TRBD1 matching over 9 bases. From germline, CDR1 is SGHTA and CDR2 FQGNSA. The CDR3 consists of 13 residues. Written as DNA, the CDR3 is TGTGCCAGCAGCTCGACAGGGGGGGGGGGCTACCCCTTC. Its translation is CASSSTGGGGYPF.

This clonotype was found many times. The chain recombines TRBV7-9 with TRBJ1-2, with 7 bases fitting TRBD1. The CDR3 is 13 amino acids. V lost 2 bases and J lost 9; bases outside the gene matches: 6. Germline CDR1 and CDR2: SEHNR and FQNEAQ (reference sequence). The CDR3 is CASSLKGAGRYTF. The DNA for the CDR3 is TGTGCCAGCAGCTTAAAGGGGGCAGGGCGCTACACCTTC.

This clonotype came up many times. This chain uses TRBV6-5 with TRBJ1-6, with D tentatively TRBD1 (6 bases). Germline CDR1 is MNHEY and CDR2 is SVGAGI. Trimming pared 4 bases from V and 3 bases from J, leaving 10 bases between. This CDR3 has 15 residues. CDR3 coding DNA: TGTGCCAGCAGTTGGGGACACAGCTATAATTCACCCCTCCACTTT. Translation: CASSWGHSYNSPLHF.

This clonotype was counted many times. CDR3 DNA sequence: TGTGCCAGCAGCTTACCCGGGACTAGCTACAATGAGCAGTTCTTC. Translated, it gives CASSLPGTSYNEQFF. The V gene is TRBV7-6, the J gene TRBJ2-1; TRBD2 aligns across 8 bases. Germline trimming cut 2 bases from V and 3 bases from J; bases unmatched to any gene: 3. This CDR3 is 15 amino acids long. The germline gives CDR1 SGHVS, CDR2 FNYEAQ.

A few counts support this clonotype. This sequence joins TRBV20-1 and TRBJ2-1; 11 positions agree with TRBD2. Germline-derived CDR1 and CDR2 are DFQATT and SNEGSKA (reference sequence). With V trimmed by 6 bases and J by 1 base, 11 bases remained unmatched. The CDR3 runs to 17 residues. The CDR3 sequence: CSATLSSGRGSYNEQFF. DNA of the CDR3: TGCAGTGCAACCCTGAGTAGCGGGAGGGGATCCTACAATGAGCAGTTCTTC.

This rearrangement joins TRBV20-1 to TRBJ1-2, with TRBD1 as a possible D gene (6 bases). Trimming left V 2 bases short and J 6 bases short, with 13 bases between. The CDR3 totals 13 residues. Germline assignment: CDR1 DFQATT and CDR2 SNEGSKA (reference sequence). The CDR3 loop is CSARHRVKNGYTF. DNA for the CDR3: TGCAGTGCTAGACACAGGGTTAAGAATGGCTACACCTTC.

This clonotype was recorded a few times. The chain carries TRBV6-1 and TRBJ1-4, with D possibly matching TRBD1 (6 bases). Trimming pared 5 bases from V and 6 bases from J, leaving 13 bases between. The CDR3 is 14 amino acids. The V gene's germline CDR1 is MNHNS and CDR2 SASEGT. CDR3 nucleotides: TGTGCCAGCAGTTTACAGGGAATTGATGAAAAACTGTTTTTT. Amino acids: CASSLQGIDEKLFF.

This clonotype was recorded many times. The chain joins TRBV7-8 to TRBJ2-1, with 14 positions matching TRBD2. This CDR3 contains 16 residues. Per the germline V gene, CDR1 is SGHVS and CDR2 is FQNEAQ. V dropped 5 bases and J dropped 7; count of bases not matched to a gene: 7. The CDR3 region has the DNA TGTGCCAGCAGCGCTCCGGGACTAGCGGGAGTTAATGAGCAGTTCTTC. It translates to CASSAPGLAGVNEQFF.

This clonotype was seen many times. The chain has TRBV7-6 and TRBJ1-5, with 7 bases that match TRBD1. Germline CDR1 SGHVS, CDR2 FNYEAQ. The trim removed 5 bases at V and 2 bases at J, leaving 6 bases unmatched. The CDR3 runs to 15 residues. CDR3 region: CASSLRQGRNQPQHF. The CDR3 nucleotides are TGTGCCAGCAGCCTCAGACAGGGCCGCAATCAGCCCCAGCATTTT.

In its sample, this clonotype was seen many times. The rearrangement links TRBV6-2 or TRBV6-3 to TRBJ2-1; D gene uncertain. Trimming left V 1 base short and J 6 bases short, with 16 bases between. The CDR3 loop spans 16 amino acids. Germline V CDR1 and CDR2: MNHEY, SVGEGT. CDR3 nucleotides: TGTGCCAGCAGTTACTTATCTAGGCGTTTGCGCAATGAGCAGTTCTTC. It specifies CASSYLSRRLRNEQFF.

In its sample, this clonotype was seen many times. V and J are TRBV11-2 and TRBJ2-1, with D unclear. CDR1 SGHAT and CDR2 FQNNGV come from the germline V gene. This CDR3 is built from 15 residues. Trimming removed 7 bases at V and 6 bases at J, with 19 bases between. The CDR3 nucleotides read TGTGCCAGCACCCAAATAGACGGTTCCCGCAATGAGCAGTTCTTC. It yields the protein CASTQIDGSRNEQFF.

The chain links TRBV12-3 or TRBV12-4 to TRBJ2-7; TRBD2 agrees at 10 bases. J was trimmed by 7 bases and V by 5 bases; bases with no gene match: 5. The CDR3 runs to 13 residues. CDR3 region: CASSPGLAREQYF. DNA for the CDR3: TGTGCCAGCAGTCCGGGACTAGCGAGGGAGCAGTACTTC.

This clonotype was recorded many times. V is TRBV7-2 and J is TRBJ2-3; unclear D gene. Germline V lookup: CDR1 SGHTA, CDR2 FQGNSA. Trimming took 7 bases from V and 5 from J, leaving 10 bases between them. The CDR3 length is 12 residues. The CDR3 sequence is CASTTGGDTQYF. The DNA for the CDR3 is TGTGCCAGCACCACCGGTGGAGATACGCAGTATTTT.

A few counts support this clonotype. The J gene is TRBJ2-3, the V gene TRBV10-3; TRBD2 is a possible D gene (7 bases). The CDR3 is made up of 16 amino acids. Per germline, CDR1 ENHRY and CDR2 SYGVKD. The V gene lost 4 bases and the J gene lost 0 bases, with 14 bases spanning the gap. CDR3 protein: CAISGGAGASTDTQYF. The DNA of the CDR3 is TGTGCCATCAGTGGGGGCGCGGGGGCCAGCACAGATACGCAGTATTTT.

This clonotype showed up many times. The chain uses TRBV7-2 and TRBJ1-2, with 7 bases matching TRBD1. V gave up 3 bases and J gave up 6 bases; unmatched junction bases: 10. The CDR3 loop spans 15 amino acids. In germline, CDR1 is SGHTA, CDR2 FQGNSA. The CDR3: CASSFDRALGDGYTF. The DNA of the CDR3 is TGTGCCAGCAGCTTCGACAGGGCCCTAGGTGATGGCTACACCTTC.

The rearrangement links TRBV24-1 to TRBJ2-1; D may match TRBD1 or TRBD2 (6 bases each). In germline, CDR1 is KGHDR, CDR2 SFDVKD. This CDR3 region has 16 residues. V was pared by 5 bases and J by 8 bases, with 21 bases between. The CDR3 region is CATSALLAPEGDEQFF. The DNA of the CDR3 is TGTGCCACCAGTGCTCTACTAGCCCCTGAGGGGGATGAGCAGTTCTTC.

This clonotype appeared a few times. The genes are TRBV5-4 and TRBJ2-1, with D possibly matching TRBD2 (6 bases). V was cut by 2 bases and J by 3 bases, with 15 bases left in between. The CDR3 is 16 amino acids. Per the germline V gene, CDR1 is SGHNT and CDR2 is YYREEE (reference sequence). The CDR3 region is CASSFSAGRNYNEQFF. CDR3 sequence (DNA): TGTGCCAGCAGCTTCTCTGCGGGACGAAACTACAATGAGCAGTTCTTC.

The table lists this clonotype with many counts. The rearrangement uses TRBV19 and TRBJ2-7; the D gene is possibly TRBD1 (6 bases). Germline V gene lookup returns CDR1 LNHDA and CDR2 SQIVND (reference sequence). V shed 5 bases and J shed 1 base, with 12 bases lying between them. This CDR3 spans 14 amino acids. The CDR3 sequence is CASSLQGQSYEQYF. CDR3 in DNA: TGTGCCAGTAGTCTACAGGGTCAATCCTACGAGCAGTACTTC.

There are many counts of this clonotype. This chain connects TRBV7-2 to TRBJ1-5, with D unresolved. This CDR3 comprises 13 residues. The V end lost 5 bases, the J end lost 7 bases, and 12 bases lay between the germline ends. CDR1 and CDR2 from the germline V gene are SGHTA and FQGNSA. The CDR3 DNA reads as TGTGCCAGCAGCAAGATGGCCCAACAGCCCCAGCATTTT. Protein sequence: CASSKMAQQPQHF.

The chain links TRBV20-1 to TRBJ2-5, with D hard to call. This CDR3 has 14 amino acids. CDR1 DFQATT and CDR2 SNEGSKA come from the germline V gene (reference sequence). The ends were cut back, 3 bases at V and 1 base at J, with 12 bases in the middle. The CDR3 DNA reads as TGCAGTGCTAGCCCTCCTCCTACCCAAGAGACCCAGTACTTC. It yields the protein CSASPPPTQETQYF.

The rearrangement uses TRBV6-5 and TRBJ2-1; 8 nucleotides match TRBD2. CDR1 is MNHEY and CDR2 is SVGAGI in the germline V gene. Losses at the gene ends were 2 bases for V and 6 bases for J; bases not matched to a gene: 9. This CDR3 contains 16 residues. The CDR3 here is CASSYASLAEPNEQFF. The CDR3 DNA sequence: TGTGCCAGCAGTTACGCCTCACTAGCGGAGCCCAATGAGCAGTTCTTC.

This clonotype was counted between two and nine times. The rearrangement uses TRBV19 and TRBJ1-2; 9 bases match TRBD1. J lost 6 bases, V lost 5 bases, and 1 base had no gene match. The CDR3 consists of 12 residues. CDR1 LNHDA and CDR2 SQIVND come from the germline V gene (reference sequence). CDR3 DNA: TGTGCCAGTAGTCGGACAGGGGATGGCTACACCTTC. Translated, it gives CASSRTGDGYTF.

This clonotype was detected ten times or more. The chain is built from TRBV7-2 and TRBJ2-1; 8 nucleotides agree with TRBD2. V trimming: 2 bases; J trimming: 6 bases; junction bases outside the gene matches: 9. The CDR3 consists of 16 residues. The germline V gene has CDR1 SGHTA and CDR2 FQGNSA. As DNA, the CDR3 is TGTGCCAGCAGCTTAATGCGAGCGGCGGGGGGCAATGAGCAGTTCTTC. Translated: CASSLMRAAGGNEQFF.

The table lists this clonotype with a few counts. The chain recombines TRBV12-3 or TRBV12-4 with TRBJ2-7; D is undetermined. V lost 2 bases to trimming and J lost 3 bases, with 8 bases between them. The CDR3 runs 13 residues. CDR3 region: CASSLQVYYEQYF. The CDR3 bases are TGTGCCAGCAGTTTACAAGTCTACTACGAGCAGTACTTC.

In its sample, this clonotype was seen a few times. The J gene is TRBJ1-2, the V gene TRBV27; no definite D call. V lost 5 bases and J 0 bases, leaving 10 bases between the germline ends. Germline V gene sequence: CDR1 MNHEY, CDR2 SMNVEV (reference sequence). This CDR3 spans 14 amino acids. The CDR3 protein is CASSHSAPNYGYTF. CDR3 sequence (DNA): TGTGCCAGCAGTCACAGCGCCCCTAACTATGGCTACACCTTC.

Only a few counts were recorded for this clonotype. The rearrangement joins TRBV20-1 to TRBJ2-2; D not certain. V lost 5 bases and J lost 6, with 4 bases in between. This CDR3 is built from 10 residues. From germline, CDR1 is DFQATT and CDR2 SNEGSKA (reference sequence). The CDR3 region is CSAWAGELFF. The CDR3 nucleotides are TGCAGTGCTTGGGCCGGGGAGCTGTTTTTT.

This clonotype was counted many times. The chain couples TRBV7-6 to TRBJ1-1; a possible D gene is TRBD1 (5 bases). Trimming took 5 bases from V and 4 from J, leaving 14 bases between them. Germline CDR1 and CDR2: SGHVS and FNYEAQ. The length of the CDR3 is 14 residues. The CDR3 sequence is CASSLGPESTEAFF. Here the CDR3 DNA reads TGTGCCAGCAGCCTGGGACCGGAGAGCACTGAAGCTTTCTTT.

The chain recombines TRBV6-2 or TRBV6-3 with TRBJ2-1; D ambiguous. Trimming removed 8 bases at V and 5 bases at J, with 10 bases between. Per germline, CDR1 MNHEY and CDR2 SVGEGT. This CDR3 is built from 12 residues. This chain's CDR3 is CASYNSDNEQFF. The CDR3 coding sequence is TGTGCCAGCTATAATAGTGACAATGAGCAGTTCTTC.

This clonotype was counted ten times or more. V and J are TRBV7-8 and TRBJ2-5, with TRBD2 as a possible D gene (5 bases). Between the trimmed V and J ends, which lost 5 bases and 5 bases, there was a span of 18 bases. This CDR3 is 15 amino acids long. Looked up from germline, CDR1 is SGHVS and CDR2 is FQNEAQ. The CDR3 is CASSQRREGGETQYF. The CDR3, as DNA: TGTGCCAGCAGCCAAAGACGTGAGGGCGGTGAGACCCAGTACTTC.

The chain carries TRBV28 and TRBJ2-7; D gene ambiguous. The CDR3 has 17 residues. Trimming stripped 4 bases from V and 4 bases from J, with 23 bases between. Germline lookup yields CDR1 MDHEN and CDR2 SYDVKM. The CDR3 protein is CASSYGRLSRVRYEQYF. The CDR3 DNA reads TGTGCCAGCAGTTACGGTCGTCTTAGTAGGGTACGGTACGAGCAGTACTTC.

The chain couples TRBV4-1 to TRBJ1-1; 8 bases match TRBD1. The CDR3 length is 16 residues. The germline CDR1 and CDR2 sequences are MGHRA and YSYEKL. V was pared by 2 bases and J by 1 base, with 6 bases of the junction left unmatched. In nucleotides, the CDR3 is TGCGCCAGCAGCCAACCCTGGACAGGGAAGAACACTGAAGCTTTCTTT. Residues: CASSQPWTGKNTEAFF.

V and J are TRBV28 and TRBJ1-4; D gene unclear. Deletions cut 10 bases from V and 5 bases from J, with 11 bases between. CDR1 and CDR2 (germline): MDHEN, SYDVKM. CDR3 length: 12 residues. The CDR3, as DNA: TGTGCCACCGGAGTTAGGAATGAAAAACTGTTTTTT. It encodes CATGVRNEKLFF. Full variable domain (outside the CDR3, taken from reference TRBV28 and TRBJ1-4): DVKVTQSSRYLVKRTGEKVFLECVQDMDHENMFWYRQDPGLGLRLIYFSYDVKMKEKGDIPEGYSVSREKKERFSLILESASTNQTSMYLCATGVRNEKLFFGSGTQLSVL.